The 10 T cell receptor beta chains in this list originate from one sample, sequenced in a study of blood T cell repertoires in COVID-19. Sequencing was performed with immunoSEQ multiplex PCR; in TCRdb, only in-frame clones are kept and a portion is missing. The table lists 70,000 or so clones, about nine tenths of them singletons. What was sequenced was peripheral blood. These receptor sequences come from a woman in her fifties or sixties with acute or convalescent COVID-19.

This rearrangement joins TRBV20-1 to TRBJ1-1; 10 bases are a match to TRBD1. Germline trimming cut 3 bases from V and 0 bases from J; bases unmatched to any gene: 4. Germline assignment: CDR1 DFQATT and CDR2 SNEGSKA (reference sequence). The CDR3 has 15 amino acids. CDR3 DNA sequence: TGCAGTGCTAGTGGGGGGACAGGGGTGAACACTGAAGCTTTCTTT. It yields the protein CSASGGTGVNTEAFF.

The J gene is TRBJ1-2, the V gene TRBV5-6; D may be TRBD1 (6 bases). The V end was cut by 2 bases, the J end by 7 bases, with 9 bases between. Germline CDR1 and CDR2: SGHDT and YYEEEE. The CDR3 contains 12 residues. CDR3 sequence reads: CASSLGGFGYTF. The CDR3 region has the DNA TGTGCCAGCAGCTTAGGGGGTTTTGGCTACACCTTC.

The V call is TRBV7-9, the J call TRBJ1-5; D remains unclear. The V gene lost 1 base and the J gene lost 0 bases, with 7 bases spanning the gap. CDR3 length: 15 amino acids. The V gene's germline CDR1 is SEHNR and CDR2 FQNEAQ (reference sequence). In nucleotides, the CDR3 is TGTGCCAGCAGCTTAGGAGGTCATAGCAATCAGCCCCAGCATTTT. This encodes CASSLGGHSNQPQHF.

The CDR3 loop reads CASSPREGGSTYEQYF. CDR3 sequence (DNA): TGTGCCAGCTCACCCCGCGAGGGGGGGTCGACCTACGAGCAGTACTTC. The V gene is TRBV18, the J gene TRBJ2-7, with D perhaps TRBD2 (7 bases). Trimming removed 3 bases at V and 2 bases at J, with 17 bases between. There are 16 residues in the CDR3. CDR1 KGHSH and CDR2 LQKENI come from the germline V gene.

V and J are TRBV5-6 and TRBJ2-2; D is possibly TRBD1 (6 bases). Germline V gives CDR1 SGHDT, CDR2 YYEEEE. Trimming took 2 bases from V and 5 from J, leaving 19 bases between them. This CDR3 has 17 residues. In DNA form, the CDR3 reads TGTGCCAGCAGCTTCGGTACAGGGATAGGTGGGACCGGGGAGCTGTTTTTT. The encoded protein is CASSFGTGIGGTGELFF.

V is TRBV18 and J is TRBJ2-3, with 8 nucleotides matching TRBD1. This CDR3 is built from 18 residues. The ends lost 3 bases at V and 0 bases at J; junction bases unmatched: 11. The V gene's germline CDR1 is KGHSH and CDR2 LQKENI. As DNA, the CDR3 is TGTGCCAGCTCACCTTCCGCGGCACACAGGGGGAGCACAGATACGCAGTATTTT. Its translation is CASSPSAAHRGSTDTQYF.

This chain connects TRBV28 to TRBJ2-3, with TRBD1 matching 8 bases. This CDR3 comprises 15 residues. Germline V gene lookup returns CDR1 MDHEN and CDR2 SYDVKM. The V gene end was trimmed by 8 bases and the J gene end by 4 bases; junction bases not matched to a gene: 11. CDR3: CASVGQGAPPDTQYF. DNA for the CDR3: TGTGCCAGCGTCGGACAGGGTGCGCCTCCAGATACGCAGTATTTT.

The rearrangement uses TRBV5-1 and TRBJ2-4; 8 positions agree with TRBD2. From germline, CDR1 is SGHRS and CDR2 YFSETQ. CDR3 length equals 18 residues. V lost 0 bases to trimming and J lost 5 bases; unmatched junction nucleotides: 13. CDR3 DNA sequence: TGCGCCAGCAGCTTGGCCTTTTCAGCGGGAGCAAAACAAAACATTCAGTACTTC. Its protein product is CASSLAFSAGAKQNIQYF.

The chain combines TRBV5-1 with TRBJ2-6; possibly TRBD2 for D (6 bases). Trimming cost V 4 bases and J 2 bases, with 16 bases left between them. The germline gives CDR1 SGHRS, CDR2 YFSETQ. This CDR3 spans 17 amino acids. CDR3 in DNA: TGCGCCAGCAGCCATGGGGGAGGCAGACCTGGGGCCAACGTCCTGACTTTC. This sequence encodes CASSHGGGRPGANVLTF.

The CDR3 loop reads CASSPGLAGVGTDTQYF. CDR3 DNA sequence: TGTGCCAGCTCACCAGGACTAGCGGGAGTCGGCACAGATACGCAGTATTTT. The chain employs TRBV18 and TRBJ2-3; 13 positions match TRBD2. Germline V lookup: CDR1 KGHSH, CDR2 LQKENI. The V and J ends lost 2 bases and 1 base, in that order; junction bases with no gene match: 3. This CDR3 has 17 residues.